This T cell receptor (beta chain) was retrieved from a study of T cell repertoires in cytomegalovirus infection. Overall study context: TCR beta signatures that were public indicated CMV infection and matching HLA type. Study results and limitations: The cumulative frequency of public TCR beta families identified carriers of CMV plus the relevant HLA.

TCRdb re-called the reads with MiXCR, one entry per CDR3 protein. The sample holds hundreds of thousands of distinct CDR3 sequences, roughly 30% seen once. The trim removed 5 bases at V and 8 bases at J, leaving 21 bases unmatched. This CDR3 contains 18 residues. The germline V gene encodes CDR1 PRHDT and CDR2 FYEKMQ (reference sequence). As for this clonotype: Its antigen is not known.

The sequence was obtained from a human donor in good health (CMV status not recorded). Some clones in this sample may be carry-over from other donors' samples. Sequenced material: cultured CD8+ T cells from PBMCs, taken from culture after CMV antigen stimulation. The chain combines TRBV13 with TRBJ1-2; 9 positions agree with TRBD1. CDR3 coding DNA: TGTGCCAGCAGCACGTTGCGGACAGGGGCCGTTTCGGATGAGGGCTACACCTTC. Translated, it gives CASSTLRTGAVSDEGYTF.